Each of the 14 T cell receptor beta chains below was sequenced from the same sample in a study of blood T cell repertoires in COVID-19. The method was immunoSEQ multiplex PCR; TCRdb's version includes in-frame clones alone and lacks a portion of them. The sample has some 78,000 clones; 80% are singletons. Sequencing used peripheral blood. The receptors originated from a man aged 55 to 70 with active or convalescent COVID-19.

The chain couples TRBV5-1 to TRBJ2-1, with D unresolved. This CDR3 is built from 16 residues. Trimming stripped 0 bases from V and 0 bases from J, with 10 bases between. CDR1 and CDR2 from the germline V gene are SGHRS and YFSETQ. This chain's CDR3 is CASSLGAESSYNEQFF. The CDR3 coding sequence is TGCGCCAGCAGCTTGGGGGCAGAAAGCTCCTACAATGAGCAGTTCTTC.

This rearrangement joins TRBV3-1 (or the pseudogene TRBV3-2) to TRBJ1-5, with 7 bases matching TRBD1. CDR3 length: 17 residues. Germline lookup yields CDR1 LGHDT and CDR2 YNNKEL (reference sequence). The V segment lost 5 bases and the J segment 4 bases; nucleotides outside the gene matches: 14. The CDR3 DNA sequence: TGTGCCAGCAGCGTAATACTCCCGGGACAGCCGAATCAGCCCCAGCATTTT. It encodes CASSVILPGQPNQPQHF.

The rearrangement links TRBV27 to TRBJ1-6; D may be TRBD1 (6 bases). V dropped 2 bases and J dropped 7 bases, with 12 bases sitting between them. The germline CDR1 and CDR2 sequences are MNHEY and SMNVEV (reference sequence). The CDR3 covers 15 residues. Here the CDR3 DNA reads TGTGCCAGCAGTTTAACCGGACAGTCCAATTCACCCCTCCACTTT. It codes for CASSLTGQSNSPLHF.

This clone was detected only once. This chain links TRBV30 with TRBJ2-7, with 12 bases lining up with TRBD1. The V and J ends lost 3 bases and 6 bases, in that order; junction bases with no gene match: 3. Germline lookup yields CDR1 GTSNPN and CDR2 SVGIG (reference sequence). CDR3 length equals 13 residues. The CDR3 spells CAWRGQGAGEQYF. The CDR3 DNA reads TGTGCCTGGAGGGGACAGGGGGCTGGCGAGCAGTACTTC. Variable domain in full (rest from reference TRBV30 and TRBJ2-7): SQTIHQWPATLVQPVGSPLSLECTVEGTSNPNLYWYRQAAGRGLQLLFYSVGIGQISSEVPQNLSASRPQDRQFILSSKKLLLSDSGFYLCAWRGQGAGEQYFGPGTRLTVT.

J is TRBJ1-4 and V is TRBV5-1; tentative D call: TRBD1 (6 bases). Germline CDR1 SGHRS, CDR2 YFSETQ. Deletions cut 4 bases from V and 4 bases from J, with 14 bases between. This CDR3 has 15 residues. The CDR3 DNA sequence: TGCGCCAGCAGCATCGGACAGCCTCTTAATGAAAAACTGTTTTTT. Protein: CASSIGQPLNEKLFF.

This chain connects TRBV7-9 to TRBJ2-3; 9 bases line up with TRBD2. The trim removed 8 bases at V and 3 bases at J, leaving 21 bases unmatched. The CDR3 sequence is 19 residues long. Per the germline V gene, CDR1 is SEHNR and CDR2 is FQNEAQ (reference sequence). The CDR3 DNA reads TGTGCCAGCCGACCTCGTAGTTGGGCGGGGGGGCTACGGACAGATACGCAGTATTTT. Protein product: CASRPRSWAGGLRTDTQYF.

This clone was recorded only once. V is TRBV10-3 and J is TRBJ2-7; 9 nucleotides match TRBD2. The CDR3 has 15 residues. Germline V gives CDR1 ENHRY, CDR2 SYGVKD. The V gene end was trimmed by 2 bases and the J gene end by 5 bases; junction bases not matched to a gene: 7. The CDR3 DNA is TGTGCCATCAGTGAGGCGGAGCTAGCGGGGAACGAGCAGTACTTC. Translating gives CAISEAELAGNEQYF.

This sequence joins TRBV5-1 and TRBJ2-1; possibly TRBD1 for D (6 bases). With 4 bases removed from V and 2 bases from J, the gap between germline ends came to 10 bases. The CDR3 runs to 14 residues. CDR1 and CDR2 (germline): SGHRS, YFSETQ. DNA for the CDR3: TGCGCCAGCAGCCCAGGGGTTACCTACAATGAGCAGTTCTTC. The encoded protein is CASSPGVTYNEQFF.

V is TRBV5-1 and J is TRBJ1-2; D remains unclear. The CDR3 is 15 amino acids. CDR1 and CDR2 from the germline V gene are SGHRS and YFSETQ. Trimming left V 0 bases short and J 7 bases short, with 16 bases between. The chain's CDR3 is CASSLGGGSPGGYTF. DNA for the CDR3: TGCGCCAGCAGCTTGGGGGGAGGCAGCCCGGGTGGCTACACCTTC.

V and J are TRBV6-5 and TRBJ1-6; D uncertain. The CDR3 contains 15 residues. V lost 6 bases and J lost 8, with 17 bases in between. Germline V gene data show CDR1 as MNHEY and CDR2 as SVGAGI. Written as DNA, the CDR3 is TGTGCCAGCAGAGCGAATTTGGGTGGAGATTCACCCCTCCACTTT. As protein: CASRANLGGDSPLHF.

The genes are TRBV30 and TRBJ1-2, with D perhaps matching TRBD1 (6 bases). Germline V gene lookup returns CDR1 GTSNPN and CDR2 SVGIG (reference sequence). This CDR3 has 12 amino acids. V lost 3 bases, J lost 7 bases, and 12 bases lay in between. Here the CDR3 DNA reads TGTGCCTGGAGAGCAGGGGTCGGTGGCTACACCTTC. This sequence encodes CAWRAGVGGYTF.

V and J are TRBV5-8 and TRBJ2-1, with 8 bases that match TRBD2. The V and J ends lost 5 bases and 0 bases, in that order; junction bases with no gene match: 4. CDR3 length: 15 amino acids. Germline values: CDR1 SGHTS, CDR2 YDEGEE. The CDR3 spells CASRVGTSSYNEQFF. Written as DNA, the CDR3 is TGTGCCAGCAGAGTTGGGACTAGCTCCTACAATGAGCAGTTCTTC.

V usage is TRBV7-9 and J usage is TRBJ2-7; maybe TRBD1 (6 bases). CDR3 length: 15 residues. Per germline, CDR1 SEHNR and CDR2 FQNEAQ (reference sequence). V shed 7 bases and J shed 2 bases, with 18 bases lying between them. CDR3 coding DNA: TGTGCCAGCAACCGGATCCGGGACATCGCCTACGAGCAGTACTTC. Residues: CASNRIRDIAYEQYF.

V usage is TRBV24-1 and J usage is TRBJ1-2, with no clear D. With 3 bases removed from V and 2 bases from J, the gap between germline ends came to 9 bases. This CDR3 has 14 residues. Germline loops: CDR1 KGHDR, CDR2 SFDVKD. The CDR3 nucleotides are TGTGCCACCAGTGATACCGGGAACAACTATGGCTACACCTTC. Its translation is CATSDTGNNYGYTF.